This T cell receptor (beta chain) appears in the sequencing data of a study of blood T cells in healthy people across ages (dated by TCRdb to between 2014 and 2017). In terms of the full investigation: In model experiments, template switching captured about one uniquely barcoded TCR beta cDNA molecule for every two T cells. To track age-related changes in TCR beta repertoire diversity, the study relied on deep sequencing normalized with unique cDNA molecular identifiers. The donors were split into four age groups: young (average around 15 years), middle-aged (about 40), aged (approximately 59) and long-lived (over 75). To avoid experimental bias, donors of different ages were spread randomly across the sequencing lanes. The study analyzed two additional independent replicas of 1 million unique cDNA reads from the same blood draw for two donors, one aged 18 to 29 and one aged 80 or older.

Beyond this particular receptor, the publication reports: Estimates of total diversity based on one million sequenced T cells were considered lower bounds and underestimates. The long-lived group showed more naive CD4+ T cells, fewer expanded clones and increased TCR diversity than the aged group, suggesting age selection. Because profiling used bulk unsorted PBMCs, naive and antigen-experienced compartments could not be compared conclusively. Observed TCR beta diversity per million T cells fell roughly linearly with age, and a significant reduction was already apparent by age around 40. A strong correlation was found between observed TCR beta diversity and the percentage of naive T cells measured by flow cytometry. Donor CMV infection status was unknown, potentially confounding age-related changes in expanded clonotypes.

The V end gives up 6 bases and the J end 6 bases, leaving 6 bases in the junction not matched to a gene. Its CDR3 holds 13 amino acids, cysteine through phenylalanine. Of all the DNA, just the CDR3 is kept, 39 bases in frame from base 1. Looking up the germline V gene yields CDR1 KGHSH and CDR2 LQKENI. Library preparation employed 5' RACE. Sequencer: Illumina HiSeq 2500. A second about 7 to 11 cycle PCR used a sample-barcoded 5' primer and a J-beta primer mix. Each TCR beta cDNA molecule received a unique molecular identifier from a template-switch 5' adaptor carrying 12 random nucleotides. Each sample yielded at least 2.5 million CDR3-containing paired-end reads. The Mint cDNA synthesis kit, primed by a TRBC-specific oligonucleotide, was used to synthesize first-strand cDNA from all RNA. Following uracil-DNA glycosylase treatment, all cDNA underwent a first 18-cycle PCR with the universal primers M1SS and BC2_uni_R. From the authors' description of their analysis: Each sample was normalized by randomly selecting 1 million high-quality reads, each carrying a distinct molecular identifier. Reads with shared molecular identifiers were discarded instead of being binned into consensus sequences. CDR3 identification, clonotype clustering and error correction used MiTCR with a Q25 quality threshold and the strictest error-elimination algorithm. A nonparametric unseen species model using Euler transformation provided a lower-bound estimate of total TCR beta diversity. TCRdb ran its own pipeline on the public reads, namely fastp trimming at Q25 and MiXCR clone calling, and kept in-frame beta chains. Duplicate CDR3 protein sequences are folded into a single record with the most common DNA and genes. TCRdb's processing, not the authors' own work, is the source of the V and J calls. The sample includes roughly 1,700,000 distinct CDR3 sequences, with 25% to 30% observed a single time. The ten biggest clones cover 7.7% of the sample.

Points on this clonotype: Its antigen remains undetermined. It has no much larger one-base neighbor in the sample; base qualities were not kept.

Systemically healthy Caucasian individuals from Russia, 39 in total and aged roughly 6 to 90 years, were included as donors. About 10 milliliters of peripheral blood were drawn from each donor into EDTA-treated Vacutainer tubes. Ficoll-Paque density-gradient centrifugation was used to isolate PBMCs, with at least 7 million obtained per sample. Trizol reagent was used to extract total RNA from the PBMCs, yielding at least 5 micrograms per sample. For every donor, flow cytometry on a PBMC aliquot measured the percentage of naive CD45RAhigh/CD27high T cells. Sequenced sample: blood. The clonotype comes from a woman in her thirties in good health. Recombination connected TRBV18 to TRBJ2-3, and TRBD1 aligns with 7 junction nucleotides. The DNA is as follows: TGTGCCAGCTCGCAGACAGGGTCGGATACGCAGTATTTT. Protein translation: CASSQTGSDTQYF.